The source of this T cell receptor beta chain is a study of CD8 T cells in Susac syndrome. CDR1 and CDR2 from the germline V gene are SQVTM and ANQGSEA. This CDR3 has 15 residues. V lost 1 base, J lost 0 bases, and 13 bases lay in between. Reverse transcription of roughly 0.5 to 1 ug RNA was performed with random hexamers. With immunoSEQ multiplex PCR, TCR beta CDR3 was amplified across 54 Vbeta and 13 Jbeta. TCRdb processed the immunoSEQ multiplex PCR reads anew with MiXCR; each CDR3 protein has one entry. The sample holds approximately 200,000 distinct CDR3 sequences, 90% to 97% seen once. This receptor was taken from a human donor with multiple sclerosis. This sequence joins TRBV29-1 and TRBJ2-7, with a possible D match to TRBD1 (6 bases). Sequencing used CD4+ T cells from PBMCs. As DNA, the CDR3 is TGCAGCGTTGAAGCCCCCAGGGGCAGCTCCTACGAGCAGTACTTC. Translating it yields CSVEAPRGSSYEQYF.